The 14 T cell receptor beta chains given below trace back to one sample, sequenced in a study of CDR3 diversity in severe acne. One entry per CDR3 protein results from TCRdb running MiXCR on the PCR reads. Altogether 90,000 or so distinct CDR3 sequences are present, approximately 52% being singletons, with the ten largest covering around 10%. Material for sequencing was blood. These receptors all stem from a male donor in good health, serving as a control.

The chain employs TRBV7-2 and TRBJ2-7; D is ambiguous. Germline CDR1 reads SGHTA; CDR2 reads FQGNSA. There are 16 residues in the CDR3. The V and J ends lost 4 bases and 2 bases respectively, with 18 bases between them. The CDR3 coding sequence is TGTGCCAGCAGCTCCTCACCGGGCATTGGGGCCTACGAGCAGTACTTC. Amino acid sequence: CASSSSPGIGAYEQYF. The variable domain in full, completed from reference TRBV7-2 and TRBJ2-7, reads GAGVSQSPSNKVTEKGKDVELRCDPISGHTALYWYRQSLGQGLEFLIYFQGNSAPDKSGLPSDRFSAERTGGSVSTLTIQRTQQEDSAVYLCASSSSPGIGAYEQYFGPGTRLTVT.

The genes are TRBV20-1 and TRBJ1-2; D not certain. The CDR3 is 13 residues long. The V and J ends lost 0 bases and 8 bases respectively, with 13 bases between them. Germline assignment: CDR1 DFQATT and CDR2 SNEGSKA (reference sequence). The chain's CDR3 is CSARDIRQRGYTF. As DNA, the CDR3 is TGCAGTGCTAGAGATATTCGCCAGAGAGGCTACACCTTC.

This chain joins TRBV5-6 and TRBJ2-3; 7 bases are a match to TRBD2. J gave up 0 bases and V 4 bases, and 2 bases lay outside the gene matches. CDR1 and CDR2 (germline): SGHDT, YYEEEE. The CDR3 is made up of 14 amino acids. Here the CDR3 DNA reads TGTGCCAGCAGCCTTAGCGGGAGCACAGATACGCAGTATTTT. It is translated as CASSLSGSTDTQYF.

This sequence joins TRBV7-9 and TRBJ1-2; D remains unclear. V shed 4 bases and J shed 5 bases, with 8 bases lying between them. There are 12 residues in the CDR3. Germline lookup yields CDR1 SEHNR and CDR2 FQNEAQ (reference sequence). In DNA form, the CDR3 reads TGTGCCAGCAGCTCGGGAATTTATGGCTACACCTTC. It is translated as CASSSGIYGYTF.

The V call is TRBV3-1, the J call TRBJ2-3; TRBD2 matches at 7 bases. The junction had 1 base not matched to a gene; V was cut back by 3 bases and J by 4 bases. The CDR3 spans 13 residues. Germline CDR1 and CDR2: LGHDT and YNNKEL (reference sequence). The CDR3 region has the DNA TGTGCCAGCAGCCAGGGGGGGTCAGATACGCAGTATTTT. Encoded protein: CASSQGGSDTQYF.

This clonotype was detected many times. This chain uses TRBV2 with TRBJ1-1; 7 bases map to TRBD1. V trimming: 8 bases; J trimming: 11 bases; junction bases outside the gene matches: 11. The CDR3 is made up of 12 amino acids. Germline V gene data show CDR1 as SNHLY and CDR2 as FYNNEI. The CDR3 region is CASAQNRGSAFF. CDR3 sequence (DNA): TGTGCCAGCGCCCAAAACAGGGGAAGCGCTTTCTTT.

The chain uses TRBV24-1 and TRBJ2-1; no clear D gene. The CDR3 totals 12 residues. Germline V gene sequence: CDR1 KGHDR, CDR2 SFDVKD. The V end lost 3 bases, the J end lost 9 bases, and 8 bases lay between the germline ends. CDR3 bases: TGTGCCACCAGTGATAAGGGCAGTGAGCAGTTCTTC. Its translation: CATSDKGSEQFF.

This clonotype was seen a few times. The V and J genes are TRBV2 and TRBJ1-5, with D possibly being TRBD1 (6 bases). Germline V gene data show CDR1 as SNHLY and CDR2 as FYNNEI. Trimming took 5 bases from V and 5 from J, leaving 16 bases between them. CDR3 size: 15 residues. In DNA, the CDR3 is TGTGCCAGCAGTCCTCTTACAGGGCGGGATCAGCCCCAGCATTTT. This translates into CASSPLTGRDQPQHF.

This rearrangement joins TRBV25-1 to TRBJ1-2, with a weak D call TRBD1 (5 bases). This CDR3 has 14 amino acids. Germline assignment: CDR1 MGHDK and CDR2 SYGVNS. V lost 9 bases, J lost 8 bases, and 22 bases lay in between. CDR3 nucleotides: TGTGCCAGTAGTATAAAAGGCGGGGCTGGCGGCTACACCTTC. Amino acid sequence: CASSIKGGAGGYTF.

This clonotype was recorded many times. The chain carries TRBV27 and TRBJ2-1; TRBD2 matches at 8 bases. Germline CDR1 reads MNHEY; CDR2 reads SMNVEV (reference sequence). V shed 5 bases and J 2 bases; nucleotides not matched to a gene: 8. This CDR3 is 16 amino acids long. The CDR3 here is CASSPRLASAYNEQFF. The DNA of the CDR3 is TGTGCCAGCAGTCCAAGACTAGCGTCCGCCTACAATGAGCAGTTCTTC.

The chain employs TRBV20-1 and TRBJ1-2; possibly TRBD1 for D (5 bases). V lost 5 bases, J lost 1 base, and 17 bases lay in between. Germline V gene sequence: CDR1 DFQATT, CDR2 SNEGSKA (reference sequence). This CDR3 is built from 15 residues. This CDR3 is CSAWGRAAHNYGYTF. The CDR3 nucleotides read TGCAGTGCTTGGGGCCGGGCGGCCCATAACTATGGCTACACCTTC.

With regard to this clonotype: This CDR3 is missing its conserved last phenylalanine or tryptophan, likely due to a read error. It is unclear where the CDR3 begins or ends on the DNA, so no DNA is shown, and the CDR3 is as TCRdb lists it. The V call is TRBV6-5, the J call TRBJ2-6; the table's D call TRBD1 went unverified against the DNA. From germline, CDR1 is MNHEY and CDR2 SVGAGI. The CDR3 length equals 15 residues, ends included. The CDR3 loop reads CASRRGQPLWLHLRL.

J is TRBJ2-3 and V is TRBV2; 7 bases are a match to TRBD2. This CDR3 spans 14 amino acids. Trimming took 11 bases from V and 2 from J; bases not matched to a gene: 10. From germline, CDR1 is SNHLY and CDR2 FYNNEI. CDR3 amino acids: CAVQASGFTDTQYF. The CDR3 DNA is TGTGCCGTTCAGGCTAGCGGTTTCACAGATACGCAGTATTTT. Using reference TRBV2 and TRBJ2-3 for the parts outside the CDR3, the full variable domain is EPEVTQTPSHQVTQMGQEVILRCVPISNHLYFYWYRQILGQKVEFLVSFYNNEISEKSEIFDDQFSVERPDGSNFTLKIRSTKLEDSAMYFCAVQASGFTDTQYFGPGTRLTVL.

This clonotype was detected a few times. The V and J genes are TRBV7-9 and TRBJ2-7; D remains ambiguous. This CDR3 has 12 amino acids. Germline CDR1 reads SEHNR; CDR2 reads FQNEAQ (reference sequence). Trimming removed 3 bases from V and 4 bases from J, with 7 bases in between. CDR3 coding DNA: TGTGCCAGCAGCTTTCCCCAATACGAGCAGTACTTC. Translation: CASSFPQYEQYF. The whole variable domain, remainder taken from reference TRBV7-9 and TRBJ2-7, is DTGVSQNPRHKITKRGQNVTFRCDPISEHNRLYWYRQTLGQGPEFLTYFQNEAQLEKSRLLSDRFSAERPKGSFSTLEIQRTEQGDSAMYLCASSFPQYEQYFGPGTRLTVT.